The 13 T cell receptor beta chains given below trace back to one sample, sequenced in a study of identical twins. TCRdb called the 5' RACE reads again in MiXCR, with one record for every CDR3 protein. The sample holds around 530,000 distinct CDR3 sequences, roughly 15% seen once. This same sample was also taken into another study, of yellow fever vaccine responses in identical twins.

The sequenced material came from CD4+ T cells sorted from blood. The receptors stem from a woman younger than 30 in good health.

This clonotype appeared a few times. The genes are TRBV5-5 and TRBJ2-7; possible D gene TRBD2, 5 bases. Trimming stripped 0 bases from V and 3 bases from J, with 13 bases between. Per germline, CDR1 SGHKS and CDR2 YYEKEE (reference sequence). There are 15 residues in the CDR3. CDR3 protein: CASSLVLTRDYEQYV. The CDR3 DNA reads TGTGCCAGCAGCTTGGTCCTGACACGGGACTACGAGCAGTACGTC.

This chain joins TRBV28 and TRBJ2-5; tentative D call: TRBD2 (7 bases). Trimming pared 3 bases from V and 5 bases from J, leaving 22 bases between. Germline values: CDR1 MDHEN, CDR2 SYDVKM. The CDR3 is 17 amino acids. CDR3 coding DNA: TGTGCCAGCAGTTTCCGAAAGGGGGGGGCGGGTATGGAGACCCAGTACTTC. Translating gives CASSFRKGGAGMETQYF. Full variable domain (outside the CDR3, taken from reference TRBV28 and TRBJ2-5): DVKVTQSSRYLVKRTGEKVFLECVQDMDHENMFWYRQDPGLGLRLIYFSYDVKMKEKGDIPEGYSVSREKKERFSLILESASTNQTSMYLCASSFRKGGAGMETQYFGPGTRLLVL.

This clonotype was recorded a few times. The chain couples TRBV7-2 to TRBJ2-3; 10 bases line up with TRBD2. The J segment lost 3 bases and the V segment lost 0 bases, leaving 9 bases of the junction unmatched. Germline values: CDR1 SGHTA, CDR2 FQGNSA. The CDR3 consists of 18 residues. CDR3 nucleotide sequence: TGTGCCAGCAGCTTAGCCCCGACTACTAGCGGGAAGACAGATACGCAGTATTTT. It is translated as CASSLAPTTSGKTDTQYF.

This chain connects TRBV6-5 to TRBJ2-1, with 8 bases that match TRBD2. In germline, CDR1 is MNHEY, CDR2 SVGAGI. The CDR3 sequence is 16 residues long. The V segment lost 4 bases and the J segment 3 bases; nucleotides outside the gene matches: 8. CDR3 region: CASSSPGGKRYNEQFF. CDR3 nucleotide sequence: TGTGCCAGCAGTTCGCCGGGGGGGAAACGCTACAATGAGCAGTTCTTC.

The table lists this clonotype with many counts. V gene TRBV5-1 combines with J gene TRBJ2-1; possible D gene TRBD1, 5 bases. V dropped 3 bases and J dropped 3 bases, with 7 bases sitting between them. The length of the CDR3 is 13 residues. Germline V gene sequence: CDR1 SGHRS, CDR2 YFSETQ. CDR3 in DNA: TGCGCCAGCAGCTCGGACAACTACAATGAGCAGTTCTTC. Translated: CASSSDNYNEQFF.

The CDR3 DNA follows: TGTGCCAGCAGCACGGTGAGCACCTACGAGCAGTACTTC. Translated: CASSTVSTYEQYF. The V gene is TRBV28, the J gene TRBJ2-7, with D unclear. This CDR3 is built from 13 residues. Between the trimmed V and J ends, which lost 6 bases and 2 bases, there was a span of 11 bases. CDR1 is MDHEN, CDR2 SYDVKM, per germline.

This chain joins TRBV11-3 and TRBJ2-1; maybe TRBD2 (5 bases). V was clipped by 8 bases and J by 3 bases, with 20 bases between them. Germline loops: CDR1 SGHNT, CDR2 YENEEA. There are 16 residues in the CDR3. This CDR3 reads CASGWSGSGFYNEQFF. In DNA form, the CDR3 reads TGTGCCAGCGGATGGTCGGGGAGCGGCTTCTACAATGAGCAGTTCTTC.

This clonotype was counted only a few times. This chain uses TRBV2 with TRBJ2-3; D is undetermined. The V gene lost 6 bases and the J gene lost 1 base, with 11 bases spanning the gap. The CDR3 runs to 14 residues. Germline CDR1 and CDR2: SNHLY and FYNNEI. The CDR3 sequence is CASREKRGTDTQYF. CDR3 nucleotides: TGTGCCAGCAGGGAAAAGCGAGGCACAGATACGCAGTATTTT.

The sample holds one count of this clonotype. The V call is TRBV6-5, the J call TRBJ2-5, with D tentatively TRBD2 (7 bases). V gave up 2 bases and J gave up 5 bases, with 15 bases separating them. This CDR3 has 15 residues. The germline V gene has CDR1 MNHEY and CDR2 SVGAGI. The DNA for the CDR3 is TGTGCCAGCAGTTACCCATCTGAGGGGGGGGAGACCCAGTACTTC. Amino acids: CASSYPSEGGETQYF.

This chain links TRBV5-1 with TRBJ2-3; D gene unclear. The V and J ends lost 0 bases and 6 bases respectively, with 8 bases between them. The CDR3 is made up of 13 amino acids. Germline CDR1 reads SGHRS; CDR2 reads YFSETQ. CDR3 in amino acids: CASSLAVQDTQYF. The CDR3 DNA follows: TGCGCCAGCAGCTTGGCCGTACAGGATACGCAGTATTTT. The full variable domain, completed using reference TRBV5-1 and TRBJ2-3, is KAGVTQTPRYLIKTRGQQVTLSCSPISGHRSVSWYQQTPGQGLQFLFEYFSETQRNKGNFPGRFSGRQFSNSRSEMNVSTLELGDSALYLCASSLAVQDTQYFGPGTRLTVL.

In this sample, this clonotype turned up a few times. The chain recombines TRBV6-1 with TRBJ1-4, with D unclear. The CDR3 is 16 amino acids. CDR1 MNHNS and CDR2 SASEGT come from the germline V gene. Trimming removed 6 bases from V and 12 bases from J, with 26 bases in between. CDR3 in DNA: TGTGCCAGCAGCGTTCCTTCGGGATACCAATATGGAGAACTGTTTTTT. It translates to CASSVPSGYQYGELFF.

This clonotype came up many times. This chain connects TRBV6-2 or TRBV6-3 to TRBJ2-7; 7 bases are shared with TRBD1. Germline CDR1 is MNHEY and CDR2 is SVGEGT. CDR3 length: 17 residues. V gave up 0 bases and J gave up 1 base; unmatched junction bases: 9. Written as DNA, the CDR3 is TGTGCCAGCAGTTACTCCCACAGGGGTCGCGGGTCCTACGAGCAGTACTTC. Residues: CASSYSHRGRGSYEQYF.

This clonotype has at least ten counts. The V and J genes are TRBV5-1 and TRBJ2-3; D tentatively fits TRBD1 or TRBD2 (5 bases each). This CDR3 is 13 amino acids long. The germline V gene encodes CDR1 SGHRS and CDR2 YFSETQ. The germline V and J ends were trimmed by 4 bases and 2 bases, with 8 bases remaining between them. The CDR3 nucleotides are TGCGCCAGCAGCATCGGGACCACAGATACGCAGTATTTT. The encoded protein is CASSIGTTDTQYF.